Here is one T cell receptor beta chain with its context. Profiling relied on immunoSEQ multiplex PCR, and the TCRdb table lists in-frame clones only, not all of them. The table has roughly 150,000 clones, over 90% seen once. The CDR3 is 15 residues long. Trimming removed 4 bases from V and 4 bases from J, with 11 bases in between. The germline CDR1 and CDR2 sequences are SEHNR and FQNEAQ (reference sequence). The sample comes from a study of T cell responses to AZD1222 COVID-19 vaccine. Across the study: Samples with a second dose at about 4 or about 12 weeks were pooled together.

The specimen was peripheral blood, collected on day 0 of AZD1222 vaccination. The rearrangement joins TRBV7-9 to TRBJ2-6; D ambiguous. This TCR came from an adult in good health. The CDR3 is CASSSPVAGANVLTF. CDR3 DNA: TGTGCCAGCAGCTCCCCGGTGGCCGGGGCCAACGTCCTGACTTTC.